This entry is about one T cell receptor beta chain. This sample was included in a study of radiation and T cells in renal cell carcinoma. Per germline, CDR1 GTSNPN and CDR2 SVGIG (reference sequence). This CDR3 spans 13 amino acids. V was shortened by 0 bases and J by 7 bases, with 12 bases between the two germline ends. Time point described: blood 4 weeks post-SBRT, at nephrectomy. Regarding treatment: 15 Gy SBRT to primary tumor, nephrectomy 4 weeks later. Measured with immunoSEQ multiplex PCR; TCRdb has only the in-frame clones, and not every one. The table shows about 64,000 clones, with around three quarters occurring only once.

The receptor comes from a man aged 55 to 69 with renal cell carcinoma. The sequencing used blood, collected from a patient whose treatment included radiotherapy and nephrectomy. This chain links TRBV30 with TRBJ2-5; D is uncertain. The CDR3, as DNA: TGTGCCTGGAGTGTATCCCTAGGCGGGACCCAGTACTTC. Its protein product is CAWSVSLGGTQYF.